The rows below give T cell receptor beta chains drawn from one sample of a study of shared clonotypes between healthy human individuals. The table came from immunoSEQ multiplex PCR; TCRdb's copy has only in-frame clones and leaves some out. The table lists some 2.3 million clones, 90% to 95% of them singletons. The sample consisted of naive CD4+ T cells from PBMCs. All receptors come from a man aged 18 to 29 in good health. Some clones in this sample may be carry-over from other donors' samples. CDR3s include the opening cysteine and the closing phenylalanine or tryptophan. Fields, in order: V gene, clone size, D gene, J gene, CDR3 protein, CDR3 DNA. D genes are given only for firm matches. Not all rows give a size; the values are once, few, many and, for expanded clones, a class.

V gene: TRBV18
clone size: -
D gene: -
J gene: TRBJ2-7
CDR3 protein: CASSPPGRGRYEQYF
CDR3 DNA: TGTGCCAGCTCACCACCGGGCAGGGGAAGGTACGAGCAGTACTTC

V gene: TRBV18
clone size: -
D gene: TRBD1
J gene: TRBJ1-1
CDR3 protein: CASSPRQGGSTEAFF
CDR3 DNA: TGTGCCAGCTCACCCCGACAGGGTGGGAGCACTGAAGCTTTCTTT

V gene: TRBV28
clone size: -
D gene: -
J gene: TRBJ2-1
CDR3 protein: CATGVRRGADEQFF
CDR3 DNA: TGTGCCACCGGGGTTCGGCGGGGCGCCGATGAGCAGTTCTTC

V gene: TRBV6-1
clone size: -
D gene: -
J gene: TRBJ2-7
CDR3 protein: CASSQGPSYEQYF
CDR3 DNA: TGTGCCAGCAGTCAGGGGCCTTCCTACGAGCAGTACTTC

V gene: TRBV5-4
clone size: -
D gene: TRBD1
J gene: TRBJ2-7
CDR3 protein: CASSYSSGTGGWEQYF
CDR3 DNA: TGTGCCAGCAGCTATTCCTCCGGGACAGGGGGGTGGGAGCAGTACTTC

V gene: TRBV27
clone size: -
D gene: -
J gene: TRBJ1-1
CDR3 protein: CASSLGPGQSPNTEAFF
CDR3 DNA: TGTGCCAGCAGTTTAGGGCCCGGACAGTCCCCGAACACTGAAGCTTTCTTT

V gene: TRBV5-1
clone size: -
D gene: TRBD1
J gene: TRBJ2-1
CDR3 protein: CASSSTGVGNEQFF
CDR3 DNA: TGCGCCAGCAGCTCGACAGGGGTAGGGAATGAGCAGTTCTTC

V gene: TRBV28
clone size: once
D gene: -
J gene: TRBJ2-4
CDR3 protein: CASSQYTGPGPEYF
CDR3 DNA: TGTGCCAGCAGTCAATACACAGGGCCAGGGCCAGAGTACTTC

V gene: TRBV11-2
clone size: -
D gene: TRBD2
J gene: TRBJ2-7
CDR3 protein: CASSLDAGGGSYEQYF
CDR3 DNA: TGTGCCAGCAGCTTAGACGCGGGAGGCGGCTCCTACGAGCAGTACTTC

V gene: TRBV5-5
clone size: -
D gene: -
J gene: TRBJ2-3
CDR3 protein: CASSQGTSTDTQYF
CDR3 DNA: TGTGCCAGCAGTCAAGGAACTAGCACAGATACGCAGTATTTT

V gene: TRBV5-8
clone size: -
D gene: -
J gene: TRBJ2-7
CDR3 protein: CASSFPRSGSFPYEQYF
CDR3 DNA: TGTGCCAGCAGCTTTCCCCGGTCCGGGTCATTCCCCTACGAGCAGTACTTC

V gene: TRBV5-1
clone size: -
D gene: -
J gene: TRBJ2-2
CDR3 protein: CASSVDRPYTGELFF
CDR3 DNA: TGCGCCAGCAGCGTAGACAGGCCTTACACCGGGGAGCTGTTTTTT

V gene: TRBV2
clone size: -
D gene: -
J gene: TRBJ2-3
CDR3 protein: CASRWRSNTDTQYF
CDR3 DNA: TGTGCCAGTCGTTGGCGAAGTAACACAGATACGCAGTATTTT

V gene: TRBV28
clone size: -
D gene: -
J gene: TRBJ2-7
CDR3 protein: CASSSPQESYEQYF
CDR3 DNA: TGTGCCAGCAGTTCGCCCCAGGAATCCTACGAGCAGTACTTC

V gene: TRBV30
clone size: once
D gene: TRBD2
J gene: TRBJ2-7
CDR3 protein: CAWSGPKRDHEQYF
CDR3 DNA: TGTGCCTGGAGTGGCCCCAAGCGGGACCACGAGCAGTACTTC

V gene: TRBV7-2
clone size: -
D gene: TRBD1
J gene: TRBJ1-2
CDR3 protein: CASKRTGGGSSGYTF
CDR3 DNA: TGTGCCAGCAAACGGACAGGGGGCGGAAGTAGTGGCTACACCTTC

V gene: TRBV29-1
clone size: -
D gene: TRBD2
J gene: TRBJ2-3
CDR3 protein: CSVGGAGYTDTQYF
CDR3 DNA: TGCAGCGTCGGGGGGGCAGGGTACACAGATACGCAGTATTTT

V gene: TRBV29-1
clone size: -
D gene: TRBD1
J gene: TRBJ1-2
CDR3 protein: CSVGLGTAYGYTF
CDR3 DNA: TGCAGCGTTGGCCTAGGGACAGCCTATGGCTACACCTTC

V gene: TRBV14
clone size: -
D gene: -
J gene: TRBJ1-1
CDR3 protein: CASSSSLNTEAFF
CDR3 DNA: TGTGCCAGCAGCTCCTCTTTGAACACTGAAGCTTTCTTT

V gene: TRBV5-1
clone size: -
D gene: -
J gene: TRBJ1-2
CDR3 protein: CASSLVGGTNYGYTF
CDR3 DNA: TGCGCCAGCAGCTTGGTAGGGGGAACTAACTATGGCTACACCTTC

V gene: TRBV7-2
clone size: -
D gene: -
J gene: TRBJ1-1
CDR3 protein: CASSLVWAPGTEAFF
CDR3 DNA: TGTGCCAGCAGCTTAGTTTGGGCGCCGGGAACTGAAGCTTTCTTT

V gene: TRBV11-2
clone size: -
D gene: TRBD2
J gene: TRBJ2-7
CDR3 protein: CASSLTGGDYEQYF
CDR3 DNA: TGTGCCAGCAGCTTAACCGGGGGGGACTACGAGCAGTACTTC